This T cell receptor beta chain was identified during a study of cytomegalovirus exposure and HLA in healthy donors. General study findings and limits: A few V segments could not be told apart, such as TRBV6-2 and TRBV6-3, and were left out. In vitro testing confirmed three CMV-associated chains as specific for CMV antigens. Researchers counted around 150 TCR beta chains as cytomegalovirus-associated.

PCR employed 60 Vbeta and 13 Jbeta primers. Generated by immunoSEQ multiplex PCR, the TCRdb table keeps only in-frame clones and is missing some. The sample contains some 170,000 clones, around 80% of which appear only once. Concerning this clone: Its cognate antigen is unknown.

Healthy bone marrow donors made up the donors. Germline V lookup: CDR1 SGHRS, CDR2 YFSETQ. Trimming removed 2 bases from V and 3 bases from J, with 9 bases in between. The CDR3 covers 14 residues. The rearrangement links TRBV5-1 to TRBJ2-1, with D perhaps matching TRBD2 (6 bases). The source of this sequence is a man younger than 35 in good health and CMV-seropositive. What was sequenced was PBMCs. In DNA, the CDR3 is TGCGCCAGCAGCTTTAACGGGGGCTACAATGAGCAGTTCTTC. Its translation is CASSFNGGYNEQFF.